These T cell receptor beta chains were read from a single sample in a study of T cell clones after liver transplantation. The table came from immunoSEQ multiplex PCR; TCRdb's copy has only in-frame clones and leaves some out. The sample records around 51,000 clones, roughly nine tenths being singletons. The source material was CD8+ T cells from blood, sampled 12 months after liver transplant. Receptors originate from a human patient who received a liver transplant. Some T cells may be provided by the graft donor. CDR3s include the opening cysteine and the closing phenylalanine or tryptophan. D genes are given only for firm matches. The size of a clone is reported for some rows only, either as once, few or many, or as a class for expanded clones.

V gene	D gene	J gene	clone size	CDR3 DNA	CDR3 protein
TRBV23-1	TRBD1	TRBJ2-1	NA	TGCGCCAGCAGTCAATCCCTGGGACAGGTGGATAAGGATGAGCAGTTCTTC	CASSQSLGQVDKDEQFF
TRBV9	NA	TRBJ2-2	NA	TGTGCCAGCAGCGTAGAGGTCAGACCGAACACCGGGGAGCTGTTTTTT	CASSVEVRPNTGELFF
TRBV28	NA	TRBJ2-7	NA	TGTGCCAGCAGGGGGGAGATAGGCTACGAGCAGTACTTC	CASRGEIGYEQYF
TRBV19	NA	TRBJ1-5	NA	TGTGCCAGTAGGGGGTGGGGGGATGGCAATCAGCCCCAGCATTTT	CASRGWGDGNQPQHF
TRBV30	NA	TRBJ2-7	medium-sized	TGTGCCTGGAATATGGTAGCGCGAAACTACGAGCAGTACTTC	CAWNMVARNYEQYF
TRBV19	NA	TRBJ1-1	NA	TGTGCCAGTATGGGGGCATCCTTGGGGACTGAAGCTTTCTTT	CASMGASLGTEAFF
TRBV29-1	NA	TRBJ1-2	NA	TGCAGCGTTGAAGGAGGGCCCAGGGGCCGTAGTGGTGGCTACACCTTC	CSVEGGPRGRSGGYTF
TRBV19	NA	TRBJ2-3	many	TGTGCCACCCGCACAGATACGCAGTATTTT	CATRTDTQYF
TRBV27	NA	TRBJ2-1	few	TGTGCCAGCAGTTTTAATCCGGAGTATGAGCAGTTCTTC	CASSFNPEYEQFF
TRBV19	TRBD1	TRBJ1-2	NA	TGTGCCGCCGGACAGGTCGAGGGCTACACCTTC	CAAGQVEGYTF
TRBV20-1	NA	TRBJ1-5	once	TGCAGTGCTAGTAAGGGTCAGCCCCAGCATTTT	CSASKGQPQHF
TRBV7-9	TRBD1	TRBJ1-4	NA	TGTGCCAGCAGCCCCCCCACAGGGGGACTAAATGAAAAACTGTTTTTT	CASSPPTGGLNEKLFF
TRBV4-3	NA	TRBJ2-1	once	TGCGCCAGCAGCCAAGGGGCCTGGGGGGTCAATGAGCAGTTCTTC	CASSQGAWGVNEQFF
TRBV7-9	NA	TRBJ1-2	few	TGTGCCAGCAGCTTAAAAAGGATTGAGGGTGGCTACACCTTC	CASSLKRIEGGYTF
TRBV4-1	NA	TRBJ1-1	NA	TGCGCCAGCAGCCAAGATGACATCATGAACACTGAAGCTTTCTTT	CASSQDDIMNTEAFF
TRBV13	NA	TRBJ2-5	NA	TGTGCCAGCAGCTTACAGGGAGGCCAGGAGACCCAGTACTTC	CASSLQGGQETQYF
TRBV4-1	TRBD2	TRBJ2-7	NA	TGCGCCAGCAGCCAAGTGCAAGCGGGAGCTCTCGAGCAGTACTTC	CASSQVQAGALEQYF
TRBV5-1	NA	TRBJ2-3	NA	TGCGCCAGCAGCCCCCCCGAAGATACGCAGTATTTT	CASSPPEDTQYF
TRBV29-1	TRBD2	TRBJ2-2	NA	TGCAGCGTCCTAAGGACTAGCGGGAGGGCCGGGTACACCGGGGAGCTGTTTTTT	CSVLRTSGRAGYTGELFF
TRBV28	NA	TRBJ1-1	NA	TGTGCCAGCAGTTCCCCGATCGAGAGCGAAACTGAAGCTTTCTTT	CASSSPIESETEAFF
TRBV5-1	NA	TRBJ1-2	few	TGCGCCAGCAGCTCCACAGGGATTGTCGATGGCTACACCTTC	CASSSTGIVDGYTF
TRBV11-2	NA	TRBJ2-3	NA	TGTGCCAGCAGCAAGACGTCGGAGGGGACCACAGATACGCAGTATTTT	CASSKTSEGTTDTQYF
TRBV19	TRBD1	TRBJ1-2	NA	TGTGCCAGCCTGCCCCGGACAGGAGATTATGGCTACACCTTC	CASLPRTGDYGYTF
TRBV10-1	NA	TRBJ2-3	NA	TGCGCCAGCAGCCTGGACGAGCCAAGCACAGATACGCAGTATTTT	CASSLDEPSTDTQYF
TRBV16	NA	TRBJ1-2	NA	TGTGCCAGCAGCCAAACCAGGGACGGCGACTATGGCTACACCTTC	CASSQTRDGDYGYTF
TRBV27	NA	TRBJ1-1	once	TGTGCCAGCAGTTTAGGGCCCGTCACTGAAGCTTTCTTT	CASSLGPVTEAFF
TRBV7-9	NA	TRBJ1-5	NA	TGTGCCAGCAGCCCGGCAGGGACTCAGCCCCAGCATTTT	CASSPAGTQPQHF
TRBV4-1	NA	TRBJ2-1	NA	TGCGCCAGCAGCCGCATTGGGACCCGTCAGGATGAGCAGTTCTTC	CASSRIGTRQDEQFF
TRBV5-1	NA	TRBJ2-3	NA	TGCGCCAGCAGCTCCCTACTAGACACAGATACGCAGTATTTT	CASSSLLDTDTQYF
TRBV28	TRBD2	TRBJ2-2	few	TGTGCCAGCAGTTTACAACTAGCGGGTTTGCCCCGACCCGGGGAGCTGTTTTTT	CASSLQLAGLPRPGELFF
TRBV28	NA	TRBJ2-7	NA	TGTGCCAGCAGTCGACAGCACTCCTACGAGCAGTACTTC	CASSRQHSYEQYF
TRBV5-1	TRBD1	TRBJ2-1	NA	TGCGCCAGCACCCCACCGGGACAGGGGGCCCTAGAGCAGTTCTTC	CASTPPGQGALEQFF
TRBV18	TRBD2	TRBJ2-7	NA	TGTGCCAGCTCACCACCGGGGGGGGAGCAGTACTTC	CASSPPGGEQYF
TRBV7-2	TRBD2	TRBJ2-3	few	TGTGCCAGCAGGCCTAGCGGGAGGGCCGAGGGCACAGATACGCAGTATTTT	CASRPSGRAEGTDTQYF
TRBV7-3	TRBD1	TRBJ2-7	NA	TGTGCCAGCAGCTTATTAGGGGGCACCTACGAGCAGTACTTC	CASSLLGGTYEQYF
TRBV7-2	NA	TRBJ1-1	once	TGTGCCAGCAGCGAACTTCGGACATCGAGCACTGAAGCTTTCTTT	CASSELRTSSTEAFF
TRBV27	NA	TRBJ2-7	NA	TGTGCCAGCACCGGGACATACTCCTACGAGCAGTACTTC	CASTGTYSYEQYF
TRBV4-1	NA	TRBJ2-7	NA	TGCGCCAGCGGTCACTACGAGCAGTACTTC	CASGHYEQYF
TRBV6-6	TRBD1	TRBJ2-1	NA	TGTGCCAGCAGCCTCCCCGGGACAGGCTACAATGAGCAGTTCTTC	CASSLPGTGYNEQFF
TRBV7-9	NA	TRBJ1-2	NA	TGTGCCAGCAGGGGGAGTAGAGACTATGGCTACACCTTC	CASRGSRDYGYTF
TRBV21-1	NA	TRBJ2-1	NA	TGTGCCAGCAGCAAAGTTGGCCACCTCACCTACAATGAGCAGTTCTTC	CASSKVGHLTYNEQFF
TRBV5-4	NA	TRBJ2-7	NA	TGTGCCAGCAGCCGGGACACTTCCTACGAGCAGTACTTC	CASSRDTSYEQYF
TRBV6-5	NA	TRBJ1-4	NA	TGTGCCAGCAGTTACCGGGAGGGCGAGGCTAATGAAAAACTGTTTTTT	CASSYREGEANEKLFF
TRBV5-6	NA	TRBJ2-5	NA	TGTGCCAGCAGCTTAAGGGGACGGGGCCAAGAGACCCAGTACTTC	CASSLRGRGQETQYF
TRBV5-3	TRBD2	TRBJ2-7	NA	TGTGCCAGAAGCCCGAGCGGGAGAATCTACGAGCAGTACTTC	CARSPSGRIYEQYF
TRBV5-5	NA	TRBJ1-1	once	TGTGCCAGCAGCTTCCTCTTTGTTTCAGACACTGAAGCTTTCTTT	CASSFLFVSDTEAFF